The 15 T cell receptor beta chains in this list originate from one sample, sequenced in a study of blood T cells in healthy people across ages. A J-beta primer mix and a sample-barcoded 5' primer were used in a second PCR of about 6 to 12 cycles. Using its own MiXCR run on the 5' RACE reads, TCRdb lists one record per CDR3 protein. The data contain hundreds of thousands of distinct CDR3 sequences, roughly three fifths of them singletons. Input material: blood. The receptors shown here come from a man in his forties in good health.

This chain connects TRBV19 to TRBJ1-2, with no clear D. CDR3 length equals 12 residues. CDR1 LNHDA and CDR2 SQIVND come from the germline V gene (reference sequence). V shed 6 bases and J shed 12 bases, with 17 bases lying between them. CDR3 in amino acids: CASSQERRENTF. DNA for the CDR3: TGTGCCAGTAGCCAAGAGAGAAGGGAAAACACCTTC.

This clonotype was seen more than once but under ten times. The CDR3 DNA is TGTGCCAGCAGTAAAATGGAGGGACAGGGCGCAGATACGCAGTATTTT. This gives the protein CASSKMEGQGADTQYF. The V and J genes are TRBV12-3 or TRBV12-4 and TRBJ2-3, with 9 bases matching TRBD1. The junction had 10 bases not matched to a gene; V was cut back by 5 bases and J by 4 bases. The CDR3 runs 16 residues.

The chain employs TRBV28 and TRBJ2-1; 8 bases are shared with TRBD2. This CDR3 region has 15 residues. The germline CDR1 and CDR2 sequences are MDHEN and SYDVKM. J lost 6 bases, V lost 4 bases, and 8 bases had no gene match. The CDR3 sequence is CASSWLTGGVNEQFF. Here the CDR3 DNA reads TGTGCCAGCAGTTGGCTGACGGGAGGGGTCAATGAGCAGTTCTTC.

This clonotype was observed a few times. The DNA of the CDR3 is TGTGCCAGCAGCTTAAGGCCGGGGCGAACTCCCTGGGACTATGGCTACACCTTC. Protein sequence: CASSLRPGRTPWDYGYTF. The rearrangement links TRBV11-3 to TRBJ1-2, with a possible D match to TRBD1 (5 bases). Germline loops: CDR1 SGHNT, CDR2 YENEEA. With 2 bases removed from V and 3 bases from J, the gap between germline ends came to 22 bases. The CDR3 runs 18 residues. The whole variable domain, remainder taken from reference TRBV11-3 and TRBJ1-2, is EAGVVQSPRYKIIEKKQPVAFWCNPISGHNTLYWYLQNLGQGPELLIRYENEEAVDDSQLPKDRFSAERLKGVDSTLKIQPAELGDSAVYLCASSLRPGRTPWDYGYTFGSGTRLTVV.

Regarding this clonotype: Its ends do not fully match the called genes, so a read error is possible. The rearrangement links TRBV7-2 to TRBJ2-7; 7 bases match TRBD1. The CDR3 contains 15 residues. The germline V gene encodes CDR1 SGHTA and CDR2 FQGNSA. The CDR3 DNA reads as TGTGCCAGTAGCTTAATTGTGGGACAGAGGACCGAGCAGTACTTC. Translating gives CASSLIVGQRTEQYF.

The rearrangement uses TRBV7-9 and TRBJ2-7; D gene ambiguous. CDR1 and CDR2 (germline): SEHNR, FQNEAQ (reference sequence). The CDR3 extends over 12 amino acids. V was pared by 6 bases and J by 6 bases, with 12 bases between. CDR3 coding DNA: TGTGCCAGCAGTTCCGGCGGTCGCGAGCAGTACTTC. It is translated as CASSSGGREQYF.

The chain couples TRBV9 to TRBJ2-5, with D hard to call. This CDR3 has 14 amino acids. Germline-derived CDR1 and CDR2 are SGDLS and YYNGEE. V lost 0 bases to trimming and J lost 2 bases, with 8 bases between them. CDR3 in amino acids: CASSVALAQETQYF. The CDR3 region has the DNA TGTGCCAGCAGCGTAGCTCTCGCACAAGAGACCCAGTACTTC.

The rearrangement joins TRBV20-1 to TRBJ2-3, with D unresolved. Germline lookup yields CDR1 DFQATT and CDR2 SNEGSKA (reference sequence). The germline V and J ends were trimmed by 0 bases and 3 bases, with 16 bases remaining between them. This CDR3 is built from 16 residues. In nucleotides, the CDR3 is TGCAGTGCTAGAGATACAGCGACGGCCGGGACAGATACGCAGTATTTT. This sequence encodes CSARDTATAGTDTQYF.

J is TRBJ1-4 and V is TRBV5-6; 11 bases are shared with TRBD1. This CDR3 region has 15 residues. J lost 6 bases, V lost 4 bases, and 5 bases had no gene match. Looked up from germline, CDR1 is SGHDT and CDR2 is YYEEEE. CDR3 in DNA: TGTGCCAGCAGCGTACCGGGACAGGGGGATGAAAAACTGTTTTTT. This encodes CASSVPGQGDEKLFF.

V is TRBV4-2 and J is TRBJ2-5; 7 positions match TRBD1. The CDR3 loop spans 14 amino acids. J was trimmed by 6 bases and V by 0 bases; bases with no gene match: 4. Germline lookup yields CDR1 LGHNA and CDR2 YNFKEQ. This chain's CDR3 is CASSQETRGKTQYF. The CDR3 DNA follows: TGTGCCAGCAGCCAAGAAACCAGGGGGAAGACCCAGTACTTC.

This clonotype has just one count. The chain links TRBV28 to TRBJ2-4; 7 nucleotides align to TRBD1. The CDR3 length is 15 residues. The junction had 14 bases not matched to a gene; V was cut back by 6 bases and J by 9 bases. Germline V gene data show CDR1 as MDHEN and CDR2 as SYDVKM. The CDR3 DNA sequence: TGTGCCAGCAGCCCTTTAGGGACAGCCAAGCCCATTCAGTACTTC. Translating gives CASSPLGTAKPIQYF. Based on the CDR3 plus reference TRBV28 and TRBJ2-4, the full variable domain is DVKVTQSSRYLVKRTGEKVFLECVQDMDHENMFWYRQDPGLGLRLIYFSYDVKMKEKGDIPEGYSVSREKKERFSLILESASTNQTSMYLCASSPLGTAKPIQYFGAGTRLSVL.

This clonotype was counted a few times. The CDR3 coding sequence is TGTGCCATCAGTGGCCAGGGGCAGGAGACCCAGTACTTC. Protein sequence: CAISGQGQETQYF. The V and J genes are TRBV10-3 and TRBJ2-5, with D perhaps TRBD1 (6 bases). The CDR3 consists of 13 residues. Germline V gene sequence: CDR1 ENHRY, CDR2 SYGVKD. V was clipped by 4 bases and J by 5 bases, with 11 bases between them.

The rearrangement links TRBV4-1 to TRBJ2-5, with D tentatively TRBD2 (5 bases). Looked up from germline, CDR1 is MGHRA and CDR2 is YSYEKL. Trimming cost V 1 base and J 0 bases, with 9 bases left between them. The CDR3 is 15 amino acids. The CDR3 DNA follows: TGCGCCAGCAGCCAAGGCGAGCGGAACCAAGAGACCCAGTACTTC. Translated: CASSQGERNQETQYF.

The chain has TRBV5-1 and TRBJ1-4; 7 bases match TRBD1. The CDR3 spans 16 residues. V shed 5 bases and J 8 bases; nucleotides not matched to a gene: 15. The germline CDR1 and CDR2 sequences are SGHRS and YFSETQ. The chain's CDR3 is CASRTQTGTVDEKLFF. CDR3 nucleotides: TGCGCCAGCAGGACCCAAACCGGGACAGTGGACGAAAAACTGTTTTTT. Full variable domain (remainder filled in from reference TRBV5-1 and TRBJ1-4): KAGVTQTPRYLIKTRGQQVTLSCSPISGHRSVSWYQQTPGQGLQFLFEYFSETQRNKGNFPGRFSGRQFSNSRSEMNVSTLELGDSALYLCASRTQTGTVDEKLFFGSGTQLSVL.

The rearrangement uses TRBV27 and TRBJ2-1, with D possibly being TRBD1 (5 bases). V gave up 3 bases and J gave up 6 bases, with 9 bases separating them. The CDR3 extends over 13 amino acids. CDR1 is MNHEY, CDR2 SMNVEV, per germline (reference sequence). CDR3 residues: CASSFGHFNEQFF. In DNA form, the CDR3 reads TGTGCCAGCAGTTTCGGACACTTCAATGAGCAGTTCTTC.